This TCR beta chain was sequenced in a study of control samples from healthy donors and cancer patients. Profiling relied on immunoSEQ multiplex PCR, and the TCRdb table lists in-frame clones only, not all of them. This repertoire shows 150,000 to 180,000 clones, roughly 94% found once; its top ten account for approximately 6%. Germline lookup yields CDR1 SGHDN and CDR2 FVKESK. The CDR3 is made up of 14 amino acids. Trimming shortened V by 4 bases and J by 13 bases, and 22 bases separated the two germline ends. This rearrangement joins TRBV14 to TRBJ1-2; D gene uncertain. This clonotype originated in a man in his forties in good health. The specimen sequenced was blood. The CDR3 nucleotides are TGTGCCAGCAGCCCTGTCCGCCAACCTCCGAAGCGCACCTTC. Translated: CASSPVRQPPKRTF.